This T cell receptor beta chain was profiled in a study of CD8 T cells in ankylosing spondylitis. General study results and limits: Past research had described some motif variants in reactive arthritis synovial fluid and blood. The clones that were linked to disease were reported to be significantly enriched in matched synovial fluid samples from ankylosing spondylitis patients. Characteristic of ankylosing spondylitis blood, it appeared, was a TCR beta motif comprising several highly homologous variants.

The V gene lost 3 bases and the J gene lost 4 bases, with 15 bases spanning the gap. The CDR3 extends over 14 amino acids. CDR1 DFQATT and CDR2 SNEGSKA come from the germline V gene (reference sequence). To note about this clonotype: Its antigen is still unknown.

TCRdb itself ran the 5' RACE reads through MiXCR, one entry per CDR3 protein. The data hold around 770,000 distinct CDR3 sequences, with roughly 10% observed a single time. The specimen was blood, either unsorted or a sorted T cell fraction (not recorded which). The V and J genes are TRBV20-1 and TRBJ1-1; possible D gene TRBD1, 6 bases. The receptor comes from a male donor with ankylosing spondylitis. The CDR3 reads CSASPLRGGTEAFF. In nucleotides, the CDR3 is TGCAGTGCTAGCCCCCTGAGGGGGGGCACTGAAGCTTTCTTT.